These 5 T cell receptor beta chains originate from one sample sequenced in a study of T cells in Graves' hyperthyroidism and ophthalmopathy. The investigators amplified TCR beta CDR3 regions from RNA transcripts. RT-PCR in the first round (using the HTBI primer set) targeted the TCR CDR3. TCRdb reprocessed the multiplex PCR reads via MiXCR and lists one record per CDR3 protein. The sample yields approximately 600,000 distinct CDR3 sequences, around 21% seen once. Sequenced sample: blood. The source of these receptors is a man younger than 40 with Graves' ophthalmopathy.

The CDR3 nucleotides read TGCGCCAGCAGAATCGGGTACAGGGGGCAACTGGGGGATGAGCAGTTCTTC. Protein: CASRIGYRGQLGDEQFF. The chain has TRBV4-1 and TRBJ2-1; 9 nucleotides match TRBD1. This CDR3 is built from 17 residues. Germline values: CDR1 MGHRA, CDR2 YSYEKL. The V gene end was trimmed by 6 bases and the J gene end by 8 bases; junction bases not matched to a gene: 17.

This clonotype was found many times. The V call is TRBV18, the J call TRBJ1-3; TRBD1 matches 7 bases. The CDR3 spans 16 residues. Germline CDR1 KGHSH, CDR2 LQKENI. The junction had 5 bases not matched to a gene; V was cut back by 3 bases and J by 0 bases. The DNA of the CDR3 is TGTGCCAGCTCACCGGGACAGAGCTTCTCTGGAAACACCATATATTTT. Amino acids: CASSPGQSFSGNTIYF.

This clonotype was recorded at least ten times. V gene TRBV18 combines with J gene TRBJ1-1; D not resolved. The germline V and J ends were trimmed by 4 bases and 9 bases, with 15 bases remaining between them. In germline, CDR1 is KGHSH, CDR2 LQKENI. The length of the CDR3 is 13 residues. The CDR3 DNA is TGTGCCAGCTCACAAACGGACGCCGATAAAGCTTTCTTT. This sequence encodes CASSQTDADKAFF. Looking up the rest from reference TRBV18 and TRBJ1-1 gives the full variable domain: NAGVMQNPRHLVRRRGQEARLRCSPMKGHSHVYWYRQLPEEGLKFMVYLQKENIIDESGMPKERFSAEFPKEGPSILRIQQVVRGDSAAYFCASSQTDADKAFFGQGTRLTVV.

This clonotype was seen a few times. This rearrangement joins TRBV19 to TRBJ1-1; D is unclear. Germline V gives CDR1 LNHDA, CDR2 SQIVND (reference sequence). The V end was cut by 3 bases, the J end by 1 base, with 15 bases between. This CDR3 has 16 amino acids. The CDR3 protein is CASSIALSSGNTEAFF. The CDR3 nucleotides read TGTGCCAGTAGTATCGCCCTTTCCAGCGGGAACACTGAAGCTTTCTTT. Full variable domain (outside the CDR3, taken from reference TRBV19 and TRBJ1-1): DGGITQSPKYLFRKEGQNVTLSCEQNLNHDAMYWYRQDPGQGLRLIYYSQIVNDFQKGDIAEGYSVSREKKESFPLTVTSAQKNPTAFYLCASSIALSSGNTEAFFGQGTRLTVV.

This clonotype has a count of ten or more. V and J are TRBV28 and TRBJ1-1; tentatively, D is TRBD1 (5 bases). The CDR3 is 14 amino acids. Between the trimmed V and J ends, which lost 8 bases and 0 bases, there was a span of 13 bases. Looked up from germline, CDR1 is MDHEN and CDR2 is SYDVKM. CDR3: CASGGAVMNTEAFF. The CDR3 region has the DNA TGTGCCAGCGGTGGGGCAGTCATGAACACTGAAGCTTTCTTT.